The following is a T cell receptor beta chain sequence with its context. This sample was taken from a study of T cells expressing NK-cell markers. From germline, CDR1 is SGHDN and CDR2 FVKESK. The CDR3 covers 17 residues. Following a re-call of the 5' RACE reads, TCRdb has one entry per CDR3 protein and lacks DNA. The listing records around 280,000 distinct CDR3 sequences. This rearrangement joins TRBV14 to TRBJ2-5; there is no DNA to check the TCRdb D call of TRBD1. The receptor comes from a man between 18 and 29 years old in good health. Sequenced input: blood T cells: a sorted CD56 or NKG2C T cell subset, CD4+ or CD8+ T cells, or bulk PBMC T cells (not recorded which). CDR3 in amino acids: CASSKTTGGQGQETQYF.